The TCR beta chain described here comes from a study of OX40 agonist ivuxolimab in advanced cancers. About the study: Partial responses were seen in three patients, one with hepatocellular carcinoma and two with cutaneous melanoma. The study, taken as a whole, reports: In general, CD8+ T cells held more expanded clones than CD4+ did, on average.

CDR3 size: 13 residues. Germline CDR1 is GTSNPN and CDR2 is SVGIG (reference sequence). V trimming: 5 bases; J trimming: 9 bases; junction bases outside the gene matches: 7. The assay was immunoSEQ multiplex PCR, and TCRdb's table has in-frame clones only and misses some. The sample yields tens of thousands of clones, 70% to 90% seen once. This clone was picked up a small number of times. Its antigen is not identified. Sequences were derived from CD4+ or CD8+ T cells sorted from blood, sampled in a trial of the OX40 agonist ivuxolimab. The receptor's source is an adult with an advanced solid tumor such as melanoma, head and neck, liver or kidney cancer. The chain couples TRBV30 to TRBJ1-6; 7 bases match TRBD1. This chain's CDR3 is CAWGHRGSSPLHF. CDR3 DNA sequence: TGTGCCTGGGGACACAGGGGTAGTTCACCCCTCCACTTT. The entire variable domain, with the rest obtained from reference TRBV30 and TRBJ1-6, is as follows: SQTIHQWPATLVQPVGSPLSLECTVEGTSNPNLYWYRQAAGRGLQLLFYSVGIGQISSEVPQNLSASRPQDRQFILSSKKLLLSDSGFYLCAWGHRGSSPLHFGNGTRLTVT.